The clone carrying this T cell receptor beta chain has at least ten counts. CDR1 and CDR2 (germline): MDHEN, SYDVKM. The V and J ends lost 2 bases and 6 bases respectively, with 16 bases between them. The CDR3 loop spans 16 amino acids. The source of the sample is a study of regulatory T cells in long-lasting Graves disease. Overall study: The term persistent Graves' disease signified upward of 5 years on antithyroid drugs with positive TSH receptor antibodies.

Time point denoted: persistent/refractory GD, antithyroid drugs over 5 years with positive TRAb. After RNA was extracted from PBMCs, the TCR library was made from it. EDTA tubes were used for drawing about 9 milliliters of peripheral blood. Libraries of TCR beta came from iRepertoire HTBI primers plus Arm-PCR of CDR3 regions. One entry per CDR3 protein, called by TCRdb with MiXCR from the multiplex PCR reads. The sample has roughly 450,000 distinct CDR3 sequences; 22% are singletons. The sequence was obtained from a female donor with Graves disease. V and J are TRBV28 and TRBJ1-4; D is unresolved. Sequenced material: peripheral blood mononuclear cells (PBMCs), taken when the disease was refractory, from a patient treated with antithyroid drugs. The CDR3 DNA is TGTGCCAGCAGTTTAGAGAGTCTTGGCTGGGATGAAAAACTGTTTTTT. This translates into CASSLESLGWDEKLFF. Filled out from reference TRBV28 and TRBJ1-4, the complete variable domain reads DVKVTQSSRYLVKRTGEKVFLECVQDMDHENMFWYRQDPGLGLRLIYFSYDVKMKEKGDIPEGYSVSREKKERFSLILESASTNQTSMYLCASSLESLGWDEKLFFGSGTQLSVL.